This is a list of T cell receptor beta chains from one sample in a study of control samples from healthy donors and cancer patients. TCRdb keeps only in-frame clones here, not all; method: immunoSEQ multiplex PCR. The sample has about 76,000 clones; roughly nine tenths are singletons. Sequencing was performed on PBMCs. The source is a woman in her forties or fifties with colorectal cancer. CDR3s include the opening cysteine and the closing phenylalanine or tryptophan. The D gene is left open where the match is weak. A row's size may be missing; if present it is once, few, many or a size class.

d_call,j_call,cdr3_length,v_call,clone_size,cdr3_nt,cdr3_aa
.,TRBJ2-3,17,TRBV6-1,.,TGTGCCAGCAGTGAAGCCGTGGACAGCCTATCGCCAGATACGCAGTATTTT,CASSEAVDSLSPDTQYF
TRBD2,TRBJ2-1,15,TRBV7-2,.,TGTGCCAGCAGCTTAGTGGCGGGGGTTTCGTATGAGCAGTTCTTC,CASSLVAGVSYEQFF
.,TRBJ2-3,14,TRBV2,.,TGTGCCAGCAGCCCCGAGGCGCGCACAGATACGCAGTATTTT,CASSPEARTDTQYF
.,TRBJ1-4,13,TRBV23-1,.,TGCGCCAGCATCCACTTAGTTGAAGAAAAACTGTTTTTT,CASIHLVEEKLFF
.,TRBJ1-2,14,TRBV5-6,.,TGTGCCAGCAGCTTACTGGAGTTTGGCTATGGCTACACCTTC,CASSLLEFGYGYTF
TRBD1,TRBJ2-1,16,TRBV10-2,.,TGCGCCAGCAGTGAGGACCGGGACAGAGCCGAAGATGAGCAGTTCTTC,CASSEDRDRAEDEQFF
.,TRBJ1-4,15,TRBV6-1,.,TGTGCCAGCAGTGAAAACACAGGGTCAGGTGAAAAACTGTTTTTT,CASSENTGSGEKLFF
.,TRBJ1-1,15,TRBV7-2,.,TGTGCCAGCAGCTTGGCAAGGGGCCGTGGCACTGAAGCTTTCTTT,CASSLARGRGTEAFF
.,TRBJ1-2,14,TRBV3-1/TRBV3-2,once,TGTGCCAGCAGCCTTCGGACAGCTAACTATGGCTACACCTTC,CASSLRTANYGYTF
.,TRBJ2-2,16,TRBV9,.,TGTGCCAGCAGCCCCCTCAGTGGTCCTGACACCGGGGAGCTGTTTTTT,CASSPLSGPDTGELFF
.,TRBJ2-3,15,TRBV7-3,.,TGTGCCAGCAGCTTAACGCAGGGAACCACAGATACGCAGTATTTT,CASSLTQGTTDTQYF
.,TRBJ2-3,13,TRBV30,few,TGTGCCTTGAGAGGGGTAAAGACAGATACGCAGTATTTT,CALRGVKTDTQYF
.,TRBJ1-4,14,TRBV15,.,TGTGCCACCAGCAGAGATCCGCAGGGTGAAAAACTGTTTTTT,CATSRDPQGEKLFF
TRBD2,TRBJ2-1,16,TRBV10-3,.,TGTGCCATCAGTGAGACGGGGGGGCCCCACATATCGGGGCAGTTCTTC,CAISETGGPHISGQFF
TRBD1,TRBJ1-2,11,TRBV30,.,TGTGCCTGTCACAGGGGTTCTGGCTACACCTTC,CACHRGSGYTF
.,TRBJ2-1,15,TRBV6-5,.,TGTGCCAGCAACCCGGACAGAGTGAGCTCCAATGAGCAGTTCTTC,CASNPDRVSSNEQFF
.,TRBJ1-3,16,TRBV5-6,.,TGTGCCAGCAGCTTGGAAGTTGGGGGGACTGGAAACACCATATATTTT,CASSLEVGGTGNTIYF
TRBD1,TRBJ1-2,15,TRBV19,once,TGTGCCAGCTGGGGACAGGGGGCGGTAAACTATGGCTACACCTTC,CASWGQGAVNYGYTF
.,TRBJ1-1,13,TRBV5-8,once,TGTGCCAGCAGCTTGGACAGGGCCACTGAAGCTTTCTTT,CASSLDRATEAFF
.,TRBJ2-1,14,TRBV6-1,.,TGTGCCAGCAGTGAATGGGGCTCCTACAATGAGCAGTTCTTC,CASSEWGSYNEQFF
.,TRBJ1-4,15,TRBV3-1/TRBV3-2,few,TGTGCCAGCAGCCCTCGGACCCCGGGTAATGAAAAACTGTTTTTT,CASSPRTPGNEKLFF
.,TRBJ2-5,14,TRBV27,.,TGTGCCAGCAGTTTTAGTCGTGACCAAGAGACCCAGTACTTC,CASSFSRDQETQYF
.,TRBJ1-1,16,TRBV6-5,.,TGTGCCAGCAGTTACTCGTGGGCGACAGAGAACACTGAAGCTTTCTTT,CASSYSWATENTEAFF
.,TRBJ1-2,14,TRBV7-9,once,TGTGCCAGCAGCTTAGGGACGGTCCTACATGGCTACACCTTC,CASSLGTVLHGYTF
TRBD1,TRBJ2-2,14,TRBV7-2,.,TGTGCCAGCAGCTCTGGACAGGACACCGGGGAGCTGTTTTTT,CASSSGQDTGELFF
TRBD1,TRBJ1-4,12,TRBV29-1,.,TGCAGCGGGACAGGGGTGGGTGAAAAACTGTTTTTT,CSGTGVGEKLFF
TRBD1,TRBJ1-5,14,TRBV27,.,TGTGCCAGCAGTTTAGACAGGGGTGGTCAGCCCCAGCATTTT,CASSLDRGGQPQHF
.,TRBJ1-6,15,TRBV5-6,.,TGTGCCAGCAGCTTGGCCGGAGGCAGTTATTCACCCCTCCACTTT,CASSLAGGSYSPLHF
TRBD1,TRBJ1-1,13,TRBV28,.,TGTGCCAGCAGTCCAGGGGGCTTCACTGAAGCTTTCTTT,CASSPGGFTEAFF
.,TRBJ1-2,14,TRBV7-2,.,TGTGCCAGCAGCTCTAACGACGGAACAGATGGCTACACCTTC,CASSSNDGTDGYTF
TRBD1,TRBJ2-2,16,TRBV7-8,.,TGTGCCAGCAGCCCGTACAGGGGGCGCGACACCGGGGAGCTGTTTTTT,CASSPYRGRDTGELFF
.,TRBJ1-2,12,TRBV28,.,TGTGCCAGCAGTTTGACACTCTATGGCTACACCTTC,CASSLTLYGYTF
TRBD1,TRBJ1-6,16,TRBV18,.,TGTGCCAGCTCACCGATGGGACAGGGTGGGAATTCACCCCTCCACTTT,CASSPMGQGGNSPLHF